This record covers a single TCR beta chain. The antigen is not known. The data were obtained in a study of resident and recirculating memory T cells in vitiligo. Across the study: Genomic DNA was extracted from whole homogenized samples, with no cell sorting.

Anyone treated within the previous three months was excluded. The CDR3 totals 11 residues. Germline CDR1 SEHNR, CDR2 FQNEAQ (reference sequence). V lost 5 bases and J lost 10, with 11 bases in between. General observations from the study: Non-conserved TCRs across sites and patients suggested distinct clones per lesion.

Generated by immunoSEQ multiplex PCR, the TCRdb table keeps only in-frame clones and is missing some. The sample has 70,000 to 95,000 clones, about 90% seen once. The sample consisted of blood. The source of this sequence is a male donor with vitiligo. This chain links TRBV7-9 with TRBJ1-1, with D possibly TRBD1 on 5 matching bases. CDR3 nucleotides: TGTGCCAGCAGCCGGGACTTTTCAGCTTTCTTT. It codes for CASSRDFSAFF.